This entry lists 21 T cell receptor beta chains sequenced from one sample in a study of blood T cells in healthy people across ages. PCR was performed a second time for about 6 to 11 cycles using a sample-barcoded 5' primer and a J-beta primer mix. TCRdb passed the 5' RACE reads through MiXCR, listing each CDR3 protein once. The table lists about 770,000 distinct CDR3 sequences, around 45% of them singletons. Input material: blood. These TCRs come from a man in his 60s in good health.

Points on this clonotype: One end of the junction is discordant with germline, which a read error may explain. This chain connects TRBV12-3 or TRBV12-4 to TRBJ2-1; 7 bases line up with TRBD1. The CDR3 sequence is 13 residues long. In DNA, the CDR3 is TGTGCCAGCTCCCGGGACAGTATCAATGAGCGGTTCTTC. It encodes CASSRDSINERFF.

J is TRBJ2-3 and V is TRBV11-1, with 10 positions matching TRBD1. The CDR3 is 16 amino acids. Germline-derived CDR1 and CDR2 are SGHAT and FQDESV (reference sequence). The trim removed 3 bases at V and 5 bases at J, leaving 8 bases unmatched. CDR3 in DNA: TGTGCCAGCAGCTTCGAGACAGGGGGCGCGGGAGATACGCAGTATTTT. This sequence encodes CASSFETGGAGDTQYF.

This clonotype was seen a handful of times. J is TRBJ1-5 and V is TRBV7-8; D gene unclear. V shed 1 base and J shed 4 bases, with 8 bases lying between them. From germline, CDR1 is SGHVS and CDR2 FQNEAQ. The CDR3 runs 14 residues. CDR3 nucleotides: TGTGCCAGCAGCTTAGTGTCACAAAATCAGCCCCAGCATTTT. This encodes CASSLVSQNQPQHF.

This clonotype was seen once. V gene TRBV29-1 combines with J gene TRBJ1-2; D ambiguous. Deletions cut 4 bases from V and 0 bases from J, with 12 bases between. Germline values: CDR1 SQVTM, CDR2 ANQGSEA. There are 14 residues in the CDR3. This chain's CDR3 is CSVGPQTPNYGYTF. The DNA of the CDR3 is TGCAGCGTTGGCCCTCAGACACCTAACTATGGCTACACCTTC.

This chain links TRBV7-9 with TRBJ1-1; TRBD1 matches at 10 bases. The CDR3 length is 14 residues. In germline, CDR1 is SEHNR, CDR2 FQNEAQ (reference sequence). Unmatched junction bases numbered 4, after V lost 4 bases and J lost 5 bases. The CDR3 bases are TGTGCCAGCAGCTCCGGGACAGGGGTTACTGAAGCTTTCTTT. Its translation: CASSSGTGVTEAFF.

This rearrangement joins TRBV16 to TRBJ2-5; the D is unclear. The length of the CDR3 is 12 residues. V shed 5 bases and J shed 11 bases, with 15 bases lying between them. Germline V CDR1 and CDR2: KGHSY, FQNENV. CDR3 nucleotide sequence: TGTGCCAGCAGCAGTATTTCCAATGAGCAGTACTTC. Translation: CASSSISNEQYF.

The CDR3 sequence: CASSHGTGKGKIAKNIQYF. The DNA of the CDR3 is TGTGCCAGCAGTCACGGGACAGGGAAGGGAAAAATAGCCAAAAACATTCAGTACTTC. This chain joins TRBV6-5 and TRBJ2-4; 9 bases match TRBD1. From germline, CDR1 is MNHEY and CDR2 SVGAGI. The trim removed 5 bases at V and 0 bases at J, leaving 14 bases unmatched. The CDR3 has 19 amino acids.

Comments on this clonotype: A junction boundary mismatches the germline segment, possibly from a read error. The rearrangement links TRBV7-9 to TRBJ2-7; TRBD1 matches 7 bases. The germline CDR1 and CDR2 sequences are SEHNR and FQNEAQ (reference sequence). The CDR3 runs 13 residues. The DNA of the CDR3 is TGTGCCGGCAGCTTGGGGACAGCCTACGAGCAGTACTTC. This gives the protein CAGSLGTAYEQYF.

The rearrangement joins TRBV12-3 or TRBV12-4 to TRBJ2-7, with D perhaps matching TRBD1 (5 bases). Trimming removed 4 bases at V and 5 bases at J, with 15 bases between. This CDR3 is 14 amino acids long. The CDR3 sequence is CASSSQGEWNEQYF. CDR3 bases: TGTGCCAGCAGTTCTCAGGGTGAATGGAACGAGCAGTACTTC.

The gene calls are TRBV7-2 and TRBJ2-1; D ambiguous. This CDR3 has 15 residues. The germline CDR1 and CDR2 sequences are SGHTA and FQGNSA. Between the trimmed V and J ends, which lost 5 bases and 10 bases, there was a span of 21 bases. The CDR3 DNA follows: TGTGCCAGCAGCCCATCCTTGGGTAGCTCCTACGAGCAGTTCTTC. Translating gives CASSPSLGSSYEQFF.

For the CDR3, the DNA is TGTGCCAGCAGCCAAGGAGGAAGCATCGATACGCAGTATTTT. It translates to CASSQGGSIDTQYF. The gene calls are TRBV7-9 and TRBJ2-3; a weak D match, TRBD2 (5 bases). The germline gives CDR1 SEHNR, CDR2 FQNEAQ (reference sequence). V lost 5 bases, J lost 6 bases, and 15 bases lay in between. The CDR3 runs to 14 residues.

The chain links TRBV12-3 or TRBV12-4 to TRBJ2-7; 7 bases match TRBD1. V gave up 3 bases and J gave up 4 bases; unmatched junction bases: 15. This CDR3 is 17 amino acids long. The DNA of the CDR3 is TGTGCCAGCAGTTTGGCTGTACTGGGGACAGAGGGGTACGAGCAGTACTTC. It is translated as CASSLAVLGTEGYEQYF.

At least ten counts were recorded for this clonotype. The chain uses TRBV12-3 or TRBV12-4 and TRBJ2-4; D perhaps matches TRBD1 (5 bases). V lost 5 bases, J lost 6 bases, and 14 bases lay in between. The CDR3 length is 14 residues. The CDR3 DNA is TGTGCCAGCAGTCCGAGCAGGGCTGGAAACATTCAGTACTTC. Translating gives CASSPSRAGNIQYF.

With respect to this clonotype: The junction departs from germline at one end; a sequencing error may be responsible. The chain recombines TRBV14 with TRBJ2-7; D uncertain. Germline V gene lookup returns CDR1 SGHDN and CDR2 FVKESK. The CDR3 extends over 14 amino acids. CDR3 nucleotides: TGTGCCAGCAACCAAGTAGGGAACGGATACGAGCAGTACTTC. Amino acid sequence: CASNQVGNGYEQYF.

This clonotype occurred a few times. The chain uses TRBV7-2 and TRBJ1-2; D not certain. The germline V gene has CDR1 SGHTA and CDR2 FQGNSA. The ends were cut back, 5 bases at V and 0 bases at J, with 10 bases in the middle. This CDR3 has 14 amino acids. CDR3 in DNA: TGTGCCAGCAGCCCCTGGAGGGCTAACTATGGCTACACCTTC. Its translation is CASSPWRANYGYTF.

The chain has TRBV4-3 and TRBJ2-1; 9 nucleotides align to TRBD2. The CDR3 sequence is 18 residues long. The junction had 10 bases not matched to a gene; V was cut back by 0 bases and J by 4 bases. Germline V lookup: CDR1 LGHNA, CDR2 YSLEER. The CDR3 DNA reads TGCGCCAGCAGCCAAGAGTTGGGTAGCGGGGGCTCATACAATGAGCAGTTCTTC. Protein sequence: CASSQELGSGGSYNEQFF.

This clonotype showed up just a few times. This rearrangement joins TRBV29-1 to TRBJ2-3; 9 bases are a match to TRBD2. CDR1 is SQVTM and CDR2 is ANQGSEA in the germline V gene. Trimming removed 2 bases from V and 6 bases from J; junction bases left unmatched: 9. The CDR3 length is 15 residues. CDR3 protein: CSVEPRGGRGDTQYF. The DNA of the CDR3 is TGCAGCGTTGAACCGCGGGGGGGCCGAGGGGATACGCAGTATTTT.

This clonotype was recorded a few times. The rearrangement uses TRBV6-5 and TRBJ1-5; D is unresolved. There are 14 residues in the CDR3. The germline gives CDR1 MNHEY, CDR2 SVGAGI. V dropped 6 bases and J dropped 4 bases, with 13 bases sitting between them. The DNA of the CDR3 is TGTGCCAGCAGAGATCCAGGACTGAATCAGCCCCAGCATTTT. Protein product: CASRDPGLNQPQHF.

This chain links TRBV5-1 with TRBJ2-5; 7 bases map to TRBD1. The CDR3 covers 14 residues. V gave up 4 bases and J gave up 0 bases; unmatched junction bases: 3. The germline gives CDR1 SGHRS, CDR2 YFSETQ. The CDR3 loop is CASSPQGNQETQYF. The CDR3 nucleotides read TGCGCCAGCAGCCCACAGGGGAACCAAGAGACCCAGTACTTC.

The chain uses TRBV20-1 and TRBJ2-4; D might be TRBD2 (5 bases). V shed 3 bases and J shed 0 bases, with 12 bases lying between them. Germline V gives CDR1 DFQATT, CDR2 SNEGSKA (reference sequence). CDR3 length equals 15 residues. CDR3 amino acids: CSASRLQTAKNIQYF. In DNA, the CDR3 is TGCAGTGCTAGCCGACTACAAACAGCCAAAAACATTCAGTACTTC.

The CDR3 protein is CAILEGFGDTEAFF. The CDR3 bases are TGTGCCATCCTTGAAGGTTTTGGGGACACTGAAGCTTTCTTT. V usage is TRBV10-3 and J usage is TRBJ1-1; unclear D gene. This CDR3 region has 14 residues. From germline, CDR1 is ENHRY and CDR2 SYGVKD. The V end was cut by 8 bases, the J end by 3 bases, with 16 bases between.